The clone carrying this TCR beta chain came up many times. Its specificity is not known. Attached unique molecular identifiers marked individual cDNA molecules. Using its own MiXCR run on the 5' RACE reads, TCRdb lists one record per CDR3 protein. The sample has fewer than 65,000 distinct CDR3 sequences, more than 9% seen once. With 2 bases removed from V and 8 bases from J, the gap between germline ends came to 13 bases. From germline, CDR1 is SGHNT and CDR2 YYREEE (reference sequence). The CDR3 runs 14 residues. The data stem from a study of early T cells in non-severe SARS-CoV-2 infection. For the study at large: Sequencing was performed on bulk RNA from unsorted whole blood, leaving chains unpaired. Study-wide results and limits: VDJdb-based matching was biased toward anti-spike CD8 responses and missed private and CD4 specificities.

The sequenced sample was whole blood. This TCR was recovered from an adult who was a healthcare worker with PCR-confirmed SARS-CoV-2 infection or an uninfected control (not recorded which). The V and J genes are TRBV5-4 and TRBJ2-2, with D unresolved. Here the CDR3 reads CASSFGRLEGELFF. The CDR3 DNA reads TGTGCCAGCAGCTTCGGACGCTTGGAGGGGGAGCTGTTTTTT.